Reported below is one T cell receptor (beta chain). The sample originates from a study of brain metastases from non-small cell lung cancer. Sequencing was performed with immunoSEQ multiplex PCR; in TCRdb, only in-frame clones are kept and a portion is missing. The sample includes under 3,000 clones, around 86% of them seen just once. The germline V and J ends were trimmed by 0 bases and 13 bases, with 19 bases remaining between them. The CDR3 covers 16 residues. From germline, CDR1 is LGHNA and CDR2 YSLEER. The receptor was derived from a donor at least 40 years old with non-small cell lung cancer. The chain carries TRBV4-3 and TRBJ1-6, with D unclear. Sequencing was done on a sample of primary lung tumor tissue. Here the CDR3 reads CASSQEFPGPFLPLHF. Written as DNA, the CDR3 is TGCGCCAGCAGCCAAGAATTCCCGGGCCCATTCTTGCCCCTCCACTTT.